This T cell receptor beta chain was found in a study of blood T cell repertoires in COVID-19. As for the study in general: Acute and convalescent COVID-19 specimens originated in the United States, Italy and Spain. T cells, B-cell-depleted T cells, or PBMCs provided the cDNA or gDNA that served as material.

Authors' processing steps: Nucleated cell counts were estimated from reference gene primer amplification. Method: immunoSEQ multiplex PCR; TCRdb's copy keeps in-frame clones and lacks some. The V and J calls and clone size are taken from that table; D and trimming were inferred from the DNA. In the table there are some 250,000 clones, approximately 88% of which are singletons. V was cut by 8 bases and J by 9 bases, with 19 bases left in between. The CDR3 has 13 amino acids. Germline V gene lookup returns CDR1 LNHDA and CDR2 SQIVND (reference sequence). The sample taken for sequencing was peripheral blood. The TCR sequence derives from a woman aged 25 to 39 with acute or convalescent COVID-19. The chain couples TRBV19 to TRBJ1-1; possibly TRBD1 for D (6 bases). The CDR3 sequence is CASLISRGGKAFF. The DNA of the CDR3 is TGTGCCAGTCTTATCAGTCGCGGGGGCAAAGCTTTCTTT.